This entry lists 30 T cell receptor beta chains sequenced from one sample in a study of response to subunit inactivated influenza vaccine. TCRdb used MiXCR to reprocess the RT-PCR reads, holding one entry per CDR3 protein. The sample shows about 300,000 distinct CDR3 sequences, roughly 20% of them seen only once. The sequencing here drew on PBMCs from blood, taken about 20 months after vaccination. These receptors all come from a man between 50 and 69 years old who received an inactivated influenza vaccine.

V is TRBV11-2 and J is TRBJ2-1, with 10 bases fitting TRBD2. This CDR3 contains 14 residues. From germline, CDR1 is SGHAT and CDR2 FQNNGV. V gave up 4 bases and J gave up 9 bases; unmatched junction bases: 6. The CDR3 DNA is TGTGCCAGCAGCTCCTTAGCGGGAGGAGGTGAGCAGTTCTTC. Residues: CASSSLAGGGEQFF. The variable domain in full, with the rest retrieved from reference TRBV11-2 and TRBJ2-1, is EAGVAQSPRYKIIEKRQSVAFWCNPISGHATLYWYQQILGQGPKLLIQFQNNGVVDDSQLPKDRFSAERLKGVDSTLKIQPAKLEDSAVYLCASSSLAGGGEQFFGPGTRLTVL.

The gene calls are TRBV20-1 and TRBJ2-7; D is perhaps TRBD1 (6 bases). Germline CDR1 is DFQATT and CDR2 is SNEGSKA (reference sequence). The CDR3 contains 15 residues. Deletions cut 0 bases from V and 3 bases from J, with 15 bases between. The CDR3 coding sequence is TGCAGTGCTAGAGAAGAGGGACACACTCACTACGAGCAGTACTTC. This encodes CSAREEGHTHYEQYF.

This chain joins TRBV5-1 and TRBJ2-3, with 7 bases aligning to TRBD1. Germline V gene data show CDR1 as SGHRS and CDR2 as YFSETQ. V shed 3 bases and J 4 bases; nucleotides not matched to a gene: 5. This CDR3 comprises 14 residues. CDR3 amino acids: CASSSGQVSDTQYF. The CDR3 nucleotides read TGCGCCAGCAGCTCAGGACAGGTTTCAGATACGCAGTATTTT. The whole variable domain, filled in from reference TRBV5-1 and TRBJ2-3, reads KAGVTQTPRYLIKTRGQQVTLSCSPISGHRSVSWYQQTPGQGLQFLFEYFSETQRNKGNFPGRFSGRQFSNSRSEMNVSTLELGDSALYLCASSSGQVSDTQYFGPGTRLTVL.

In this sample, this clonotype turned up a few times. The V gene is TRBV29-1, the J gene TRBJ1-5, with 9 nucleotides matching TRBD1. From germline, CDR1 is SQVTM and CDR2 ANQGSEA. The CDR3 extends over 13 amino acids. V trimming: 6 bases; J trimming: 6 bases; junction bases outside the gene matches: 6. CDR3 in amino acids: CSVDRGEGQPQHF. As DNA, the CDR3 is TGCAGCGTGGACAGGGGAGAGGGTCAGCCCCAGCATTTT.

V usage is TRBV20-1 and J usage is TRBJ1-2, with D hard to call. The CDR3 extends over 13 amino acids. V lost 3 bases, J lost 3 bases, and 11 bases lay in between. The germline V gene encodes CDR1 DFQATT and CDR2 SNEGSKA (reference sequence). CDR3 residues: CSARAYSDYGYTF. The CDR3 DNA sequence: TGCAGTGCTAGGGCGTATAGCGACTATGGCTACACCTTC.

This clonotype is medium-sized in the sample. Here the CDR3 DNA reads TGCGCCAGCAGCCAAGACTGGGACAGGGACCCAAATCAGCCCCAGCATTTT. Translated: CASSQDWDRDPNQPQHF. The chain couples TRBV4-3 to TRBJ1-5; 9 positions match TRBD1. In germline, CDR1 is LGHNA, CDR2 YSLEER. V lost 0 bases and J lost 4; bases outside the gene matches: 7. The CDR3 length is 17 residues.

The V call is TRBV12-3 or TRBV12-4, the J call TRBJ2-5; D is undetermined. V gave up 3 bases and J gave up 5 bases, with 13 bases separating them. The CDR3 sequence is 14 residues long. CDR3 DNA: TGTGCCAGCAGTTTCGGTCTTGGCGGCGAGACCCAGTACTTC. This codes for CASSFGLGGETQYF.

A few counts support this clonotype. The rearrangement uses TRBV12-3 or TRBV12-4 and TRBJ1-5, with TRBD1 as a possible D gene (5 bases). The CDR3 spans 16 residues. The ends were cut back, 2 bases at V and 0 bases at J, with 11 bases in the middle. This CDR3 is CASSLNGRDSNQPQHF. CDR3 sequence (DNA): TGTGCCAGCAGTTTAAACGGCAGGGATAGCAATCAGCCCCAGCATTTT.

The chain combines TRBV3-1 with TRBJ2-5, with TRBD2 identical over 11 bases. The CDR3 is 18 amino acids. V lost 3 bases to trimming and J lost 4 bases; unmatched junction nucleotides: 13. Looked up from germline, CDR1 is LGHDT and CDR2 is YNNKEL (reference sequence). This CDR3 reads CASSQEGVLAGVRETQYF. The CDR3 DNA sequence: TGTGCCAGCAGCCAGGAGGGGGTACTAGCGGGAGTTCGAGAGACCCAGTACTTC.

This clonotype was recorded many times. The rearrangement links TRBV6-1 to TRBJ1-3; D remains unclear. The CDR3 spans 15 residues. V lost 7 bases and J 0 bases, leaving 13 bases between the germline ends. The germline gives CDR1 MNHNS, CDR2 SASEGT. The CDR3 sequence: CASTEGMSSGNTIYF. For the CDR3, the DNA is TGTGCCAGCACCGAGGGTATGAGCTCTGGAAACACCATATATTTT.

A remark on this clonotype: A much bigger clone sits one base away, suggesting this may be a read error. The rearrangement links TRBV11-1 to TRBJ1-5, with a weak D call TRBD1 (5 bases). Germline V CDR1 and CDR2: SGHAT, FQDESV (reference sequence). This CDR3 is built from 13 residues. CDR3 bases: TGTGCCGGCAGCTTACAGGGCAATCAGCCCCAGCATTTT. It codes for CAGSLQGNQPQHF. The variable domain in full, with the rest retrieved from reference TRBV11-1 and TRBJ1-5, is EAEVAQSPRYKITEKSQAVAFWCDPISGHATLYWYRQILGQGPELLVQFQDESVVDDSQLPKDRFSAERLKGVDSTLKIQPAELGDSAMYLCAGSLQGNQPQHFGDGTRLSIL.

The chain combines TRBV5-1 with TRBJ1-1, with D unresolved. V lost 7 bases and J lost 1, with 11 bases in between. The CDR3 is 13 amino acids. In germline, CDR1 is SGHRS, CDR2 YFSETQ. The CDR3 DNA is TGCGCCAGCCGGTATAACGGGAACACTGAAGCTTTCTTT. Translation: CASRYNGNTEAFF.

The chain couples TRBV4-3 to TRBJ1-2, with D hard to call. V lost 0 bases and J 4 bases, leaving 9 bases between the germline ends. Germline values: CDR1 LGHNA, CDR2 YSLEER. CDR3 length equals 14 residues. CDR3 coding DNA: TGCGCCAGCAGCCAAGATGCCGGACGCTATGGCTACACCTTC. This sequence encodes CASSQDAGRYGYTF.

This clonotype was seen a handful of times. This chain links TRBV20-1 with TRBJ1-2; D call uncertain. V was shortened by 6 bases and J by 7 bases, with 18 bases between the two germline ends. Germline CDR1 reads DFQATT; CDR2 reads SNEGSKA (reference sequence). The CDR3 length is 13 residues. The CDR3 bases are TGCAGTGCCCTGACGTCCCCTGCGGGTGGCTACACCTTC. Its protein product is CSALTSPAGGYTF.

This clonotype has only a few counts. The J gene is TRBJ2-3, the V gene TRBV20-1; 13 positions match TRBD2. From germline, CDR1 is DFQATT and CDR2 SNEGSKA (reference sequence). The CDR3 has 18 amino acids. V dropped 0 bases and J dropped 8; count of bases not matched to a gene: 14. CDR3 residues: CSARDGGTSGVRLSTQYF. CDR3 in DNA: TGCAGTGCTAGAGATGGTGGGACTAGCGGGGTTAGATTATCTACGCAGTATTTT.

As concerns this clonotype: A junction boundary mismatches the germline segment, possibly from a read error. CDR3 in amino acids: CASRREGFSNEILFF. The CDR3 DNA reads as TGTGCCAGCAGACGTGAGGGGTTTTCTAATGAAATACTGTTTTTT. This rearrangement joins TRBV11-2 to TRBJ1-4, with D perhaps TRBD1 (5 bases). Germline CDR1 reads SGHAT; CDR2 reads FQNNGV. CDR3 length: 15 residues. Full variable domain (outside the CDR3, taken from reference TRBV11-2 and TRBJ1-4): EAGVAQSPRYKIIEKRQSVAFWCNPISGHATLYWYQQILGQGPKLLIQFQNNGVVDDSQLPKDRFSAERLKGVDSTLKIQPAKLEDSAVYLCASRREGFSNEILFFGSGTQLSVL.

A few counts support this clonotype. The chain is built from TRBV5-6 and TRBJ1-4, with 10 bases matching TRBD1. The germline CDR1 and CDR2 sequences are SGHDT and YYEEEE. The V segment lost 4 bases and the J segment 8 bases; nucleotides outside the gene matches: 8. CDR3 size: 15 residues. The CDR3 region is CASSIPGQGREKLFF. The CDR3, as DNA: TGTGCCAGCAGCATTCCGGGACAGGGGAGAGAAAAACTGTTTTTT.

The chain employs TRBV20-1 and TRBJ1-1; 8 bases agree with TRBD1. Germline values: CDR1 DFQATT, CDR2 SNEGSKA (reference sequence). After removal of 0 bases from V and 3 bases from J, the junction contained 12 bases not matched to a gene. The CDR3 contains 17 residues. CDR3 sequence (DNA): TGCAGTGCTAGAGACCCAGGGGGCGCCCCGGAGTACACTGAAGCTTTCTTT. Encoded protein: CSARDPGGAPEYTEAFF.

The chain carries TRBV20-1 and TRBJ2-3; 8 positions agree with TRBD1. Germline CDR1 DFQATT, CDR2 SNEGSKA (reference sequence). The junction had 9 bases not matched to a gene; V was cut back by 0 bases and J by 1 base. CDR3 size: 17 residues. CDR3 region: CSARDTIGQGGTDTQYF. CDR3 sequence (DNA): TGCAGTGCTAGAGACACGATCGGACAGGGAGGCACAGATACGCAGTATTTT.

This clonotype was recorded many times. V usage is TRBV27 and J usage is TRBJ2-5; 7 bases are shared with TRBD1. V lost 2 bases, J lost 5 bases, and 2 bases stayed unmatched. The CDR3 is 13 amino acids. Looked up from germline, CDR1 is MNHEY and CDR2 is SMNVEV (reference sequence). The CDR3 DNA sequence: TGTGCCAGCAGTTTAGTCAGGGGGGAGACCCAGTACTTC. Encoded protein: CASSLVRGETQYF.

Many counts were recorded for this clonotype. The gene calls are TRBV5-6 and TRBJ1-6; a possible D gene is TRBD1 (5 bases). Trimming left V 3 bases short and J 7 bases short, with 8 bases between. The CDR3 loop spans 13 amino acids. CDR1 is SGHDT, CDR2 YYEEEE, per germline. As DNA, the CDR3 is TGTGCCAGCAGCTCAGGGAACAATTCACCCCTCCACTTT. Translating it yields CASSSGNNSPLHF.

The chain joins TRBV15 to TRBJ1-1; D gene ambiguous. Trimming removed 0 bases at V and 1 base at J, with 6 bases between. Germline V gene sequence: CDR1 LNHNV, CDR2 YYDKDF (reference sequence). The CDR3 runs 14 residues. The CDR3 sequence is CATSRDRWNTEAFF. CDR3 bases: TGTGCCACCAGCAGAGACAGATGGAACACTGAAGCTTTCTTT.

This clonotype was recorded many times. The chain has TRBV27 and TRBJ2-7; 7 bases are shared with TRBD1. The CDR3 length is 14 residues. Germline-derived CDR1 and CDR2 are MNHEY and SMNVEV (reference sequence). V trimming: 5 bases; J trimming: 3 bases; junction bases outside the gene matches: 7. The CDR3 loop is CASSVYTGDYEQYF. CDR3 coding DNA: TGTGCCAGCAGTGTGTACACAGGGGACTACGAGCAGTACTTC.

The chain carries TRBV13 and TRBJ2-7; 7 bases align to TRBD1. The CDR3 loop spans 14 amino acids. Trimming took 10 bases from V and 1 from J; bases not matched to a gene: 10. Germline V gene sequence: CDR1 PRHDT, CDR2 FYEKMQ (reference sequence). The CDR3: CATTVPTGSYEQYF. The CDR3 DNA follows: TGTGCCACCACCGTTCCGACAGGGTCCTACGAGCAGTACTTC.

This clonotype was counted ten times or more. CDR3 region: CASSLSRRGEKLFF. DNA of the CDR3: TGTGCCAGCAGCTTATCACGGAGGGGTGAAAAACTGTTTTTT. The V and J genes are TRBV7-6 and TRBJ1-4, with D possibly TRBD1 on 5 matching bases. This CDR3 region has 14 residues. Germline CDR1 is SGHVS and CDR2 is FNYEAQ. The V gene lost 2 bases and the J gene lost 7 bases, with 11 bases spanning the gap.

The chain recombines TRBV10-3 with TRBJ1-2, with 7 bases that match TRBD1. This CDR3 has 15 residues. The germline gives CDR1 ENHRY, CDR2 SYGVKD. Trimming cost V 10 bases and J 0 bases; bases outside gene matches: 11. The CDR3, as DNA: TGTGCCACGCGGACAGGATCGGACTCTAACTATGGCTACACCTTC. Translating it yields CATRTGSDSNYGYTF.

The chain links TRBV18 to TRBJ1-6; 7 positions agree with TRBD1. CDR3 size: 14 residues. J lost 8 bases, V lost 5 bases, and 6 bases had no gene match. Per germline, CDR1 KGHSH and CDR2 LQKENI. The CDR3 coding sequence is TGTGCCAGCTCAGACAGGGCCTCGGATTCACCCCTCCACTTT. This translates into CASSDRASDSPLHF.

In DNA form, the CDR3 reads TGTGCCAGCAGTGACTGGAGTAATCAGCCCCAGCATTTT. Its protein product is CASSDWSNQPQHF. The chain is built from TRBV2 and TRBJ1-5; no clear D gene. The V and J ends lost 3 bases and 4 bases respectively, with 7 bases between them. From germline, CDR1 is SNHLY and CDR2 FYNNEI. This CDR3 spans 13 amino acids.

The chain employs TRBV3-1 and TRBJ2-3; D is perhaps TRBD1 (5 bases). V was clipped by 7 bases and J by 4 bases, with 12 bases between them. The CDR3 is 13 residues long. From germline, CDR1 is LGHDT and CDR2 YNNKEL (reference sequence). The CDR3 reads CASTIRGADTQYF. CDR3 nucleotides: TGTGCCAGCACGATAAGGGGCGCAGATACGCAGTATTTT.

This clonotype has a count of ten or more. The chain is built from TRBV5-8 and TRBJ1-5, with D perhaps matching TRBD1 (5 bases). CDR3 length: 16 amino acids. From germline, CDR1 is SGHTS and CDR2 YDEGEE. The V end was cut by 2 bases, the J end by 0 bases, with 12 bases between. For the CDR3, the DNA is TGTGCCAGCAGCTTAGGTAGGGGCTATAGCAATCAGCCCCAGCATTTT. Protein product: CASSLGRGYSNQPQHF.